A selection of T cell receptor beta chains follows, all from one sample in a study of cytomegalovirus exposure and HLA in healthy donors. Repertoires were generated with immunoSEQ multiplex PCR, while TCRdb's copy carries only in-frame clones and drops some. The data show over 80,000 clones, roughly 74% seen once. Sequences were obtained from PBMCs. These receptors all come from a woman aged 70-85 years in good health and CMV-seropositive. Both conserved end residues are part of each CDR3. The D gene is left open where the match is weak. Clone size is given for some rows only: seen once, a few or many times, or a class if the clone is expanded.

j_gene | abundance | d_gene | v_gene | CDR3nt | CDR3aa
TRBJ2-5 | - | - | TRBV25-1 | TGTGCCAGCAATGAAAGGGGGTACCAAGAGACCCAGTACTTC | CASNERGYQETQYF
TRBJ2-7 | few | - | TRBV27 | TGTGCCAGCAGTCCAACAGGGTTAAGTTACGAGCAGTACTTC | CASSPTGLSYEQYF
TRBJ2-7 | - | - | TRBV2 | TGTGCCAGCGCGCGGGAACCCTACGAGCAGTACTTC | CASAREPYEQYF
TRBJ1-2 | - | - | TRBV5-6 | TGTGCCAGCAGCTTGGTGGTACAGTATAACTATGGCTACACCTTC | CASSLVVQYNYGYTF
TRBJ1-1 | few | - | TRBV18 | TGTGCCAGCTCACTAACAAACGATGGGGCCACTGAAGCTTTCTTT | CASSLTNDGATEAFF
TRBJ2-7 | - | - | TRBV5-4 | TGTGCCAGCAGCCCCGAGGCGACCGGTTACGAGCAGTACTTC | CASSPEATGYEQYF
TRBJ2-7 | few | - | TRBV28 | TGTGCCAGCAGTTTATCAGGGTACGAGCAGTACTTC | CASSLSGYEQYF
TRBJ1-4 | - | - | TRBV6-1 | TGTGCCAGCACGCGGCAAGGAGTAGGTGAAAAACTGTTTTTT | CASTRQGVGEKLFF
TRBJ2-5 | - | TRBD1 | TRBV2 | TGTGCCAGCACCCCGGGACAGGGAAGGGGCAAAGAGACCCAGTACTTC | CASTPGQGRGKETQYF
TRBJ2-3 | - | - | TRBV4-3 | TGCGCCAGCAGCCAAGATCCCATTGGCTATACGCAGTATTTT | CASSQDPIGYTQYF
TRBJ2-7 | - | TRBD1 | TRBV5-1 | TGCGCCAGCAAACGCACAGGGGGCAGCGACGAGCAGTACTTC | CASKRTGGSDEQYF
TRBJ2-7 | few | - | TRBV27 | TGTGCCAGCAGTCGGGATTACTCCTACGAGCAGTACTTC | CASSRDYSYEQYF
TRBJ2-3 | - | TRBD2 | TRBV7-6 | TGTACCAGCAGCTTAGGCGGGAGTCAGTCAGATACGCAGTATTTT | CTSSLGGSQSDTQYF
TRBJ2-4 | - | - | TRBV29-1 | TGCAGCGTTGTGAGGGGGATCGAGGAAGGATTCATTCAGTACTTC | CSVVRGIEEGFIQYF
TRBJ2-2 | - | - | TRBV19 | TGTGCCAGTAGTATAGCGGGCGGGGAGCTGTTTTTT | CASSIAGGELFF
TRBJ2-1 | - | TRBD2 | TRBV5-4 | TGTGCCAGCAGCGGTTCTATGCGGGGGGTCGTTAATGAGCAGTTCTTC | CASSGSMRGVVNEQFF
TRBJ2-7 | once | - | TRBV7-8 | TGTGCCAGCAGCTTAGGCGAGGCCTACGAGCAGTACTTC | CASSLGEAYEQYF
TRBJ1-5 | - | - | TRBV18 | TGTGCCAGCTCAGAATCCCAGGGCCAGCCCCAGCATTTT | CASSESQGQPQHF
TRBJ1-6 | - | - | TRBV10-1 | TGCGCCAGCAGTGAGATGCCCAACGGTAATTCACCCCTCCACTTT | CASSEMPNGNSPLHF
TRBJ2-5 | once | - | TRBV2 | TGTGCCAGCAGAGCAGGGGGGACAAGACAAGAGACCCAGTACTTC | CASRAGGTRQETQYF
TRBJ1-1 | - | TRBD1 | TRBV30 | TGTGCCTGGAGGGGACAGGGCCGTGGCACTGAAGCTTTCTTT | CAWRGQGRGTEAFF
TRBJ2-6 | - | - | TRBV6-5 | TGTGCCAGCAGTTACTCGATAACAGCTGGGGCCAACGTCCTGACTTTC | CASSYSITAGANVLTF
TRBJ2-7 | - | TRBD2 | TRBV18 | TGTGCCAGCTCACCCCCGGGACTAGCGTCCGAGCAGTACTTC | CASSPPGLASEQYF
TRBJ2-2 | - | TRBD2 | TRBV7-6 | TGTGCCAGCAGCCCCTGGACTAGCGGGACAACCGGGGAGCTGTTTTTT | CASSPWTSGTTGELFF
TRBJ2-5 | - | - | TRBV5-4 | TGTGCCAGCAGCTTGACCATGAGAGGACAAGAGACCCAGTACTTC | CASSLTMRGQETQYF
TRBJ1-6 | - | TRBD1 | TRBV6-5 | TGTGCCAGCAGTCCTCGGGACAGATTTTCACCCCTCCACTTT | CASSPRDRFSPLHF
TRBJ2-5 | - | - | TRBV19 | TGTGCCAGTAGTAACAAAGGCAGGGCCCTGACCCAGTACTTC | CASSNKGRALTQYF
TRBJ1-1 | few | TRBD1 | TRBV4-1 | TGCGCCAGCAGCCCTGGGACAGTCACCGAAGCTTTCTTT | CASSPGTVTEAFF
TRBJ1-5 | - | - | TRBV5-1 | TGCGCCAGCAGCGGGGGCAACGACGATCAGCCCCAGCATTTT | CASSGGNDDQPQHF